The next 16 T cell receptor beta chains were all read from a single sample in a study of Tregs in tolerant kidney transplant recipients. The data were produced by immunoSEQ multiplex PCR, yet TCRdb's version contains in-frame clones alone and is incomplete. The table shows 68,000 or so clones, with roughly 84% occurring only once. Sequencing was done on a sample of CD4+ T cells from blood. The receptors were sampled from a human donor in good health.

The chain links TRBV21-1 to TRBJ2-4; the table gives TRBD1 as D, unverified against the DNA. TRBV21-1 is annotated as a pseudogene. The length of the CDR3 is 15 residues. CDR3 residues: CASSKVAETENIQYF. CDR3 bases: TGTGCCAGCAGCAAAGTGGCGGAGACAGAAAACATTCAGTACTTC.

Details on this clone: The same CDR3 is also encoded by other DNA sequences in this sample. CDR3 residues: CASSLGTQETQYF. The CDR3 nucleotides read TGCGCCAGCAGCTTGGGGACGCAAGAGACCCAGTACTTC. The chain carries TRBV5-1 and TRBJ2-5; D not certain. The CDR3 is 13 residues long. Germline V gene data show CDR1 as SGHRS and CDR2 as YFSETQ. V was pared by 0 bases and J by 2 bases, with 5 bases between.

This chain links TRBV6-5 with TRBJ1-1, with TRBD1 matching over 7 bases. The CDR3 runs 11 residues. Germline V gene data show CDR1 as MNHEY and CDR2 as SVGAGI. With 6 bases clipped from V and 8 bases from J, the junction kept 3 bases outside the gene matches. CDR3 sequence (DNA): TGTGCCAGCAGGAAACAGGGGGAAGCTTTCTTT. Amino acid sequence: CASRKQGEAFF.

This clone showed up just once. The chain is built from TRBV7-2 and TRBJ2-7; unclear D gene. Trimming shortened V by 3 bases and J by 4 bases, and 16 bases separated the two germline ends. Germline CDR1 SGHTA, CDR2 FQGNSA. This CDR3 is built from 15 residues. The CDR3 is CASSFRHVTSYEQYF. CDR3 coding DNA: TGTGCCAGCAGCTTCCGACACGTTACCTCTTACGAGCAGTACTTC.

The chain recombines TRBV30 with TRBJ2-1; 8 bases agree with TRBD2. J lost 4 bases, V lost 7 bases, and 6 bases had no gene match. The CDR3 is made up of 13 amino acids. Germline CDR1 and CDR2: GTSNPN and SVGIG (reference sequence). The CDR3 coding sequence is TGTGCCTTGCAGCGGGGGATTTACAATGAGCAGTTCTTC. Amino acids: CALQRGIYNEQFF.

In its sample, this clone was seen a few times. The chain joins TRBV7-6 to TRBJ2-1, with D possibly being TRBD2 (5 bases). The CDR3 extends over 13 amino acids. Germline V gives CDR1 SGHVS, CDR2 FNYEAQ. Trimming took off 10 bases at V and 7 bases at J, with 17 bases between the two ends. Here the CDR3 reads CATNNGERNEQFF. CDR3 nucleotides: TGTGCCACTAATAACGGGGAGCGGAATGAGCAGTTCTTC.

Written as DNA, the CDR3 is TGTGCCAGCAGTTCCCCTTTGATAGCGGGAGAATCAGATGAGCAGTTCTTC. Translating gives CASSSPLIAGESDEQFF. The chain couples TRBV7-2 to TRBJ2-1; TRBD2 aligns across 9 bases. With V trimmed by 6 bases and J by 8 bases, 17 bases remained unmatched. This CDR3 contains 17 residues. CDR1 and CDR2 (germline): SGHTA, FQGNSA.

The gene calls are TRBV2 and TRBJ1-1; 7 bases are shared with TRBD1. The germline gives CDR1 SNHLY, CDR2 FYNNEI. V was clipped by 6 bases and J by 5 bases; unmatched bases: 6. The CDR3 is 13 amino acids. CDR3 protein: CASRITGETEAFF. For the CDR3, the DNA is TGTGCCAGCAGGATAACAGGGGAAACTGAAGCTTTCTTT.

The chain couples TRBV5-6 to TRBJ1-1, with D perhaps TRBD1 (5 bases). Germline-derived CDR1 and CDR2 are SGHDT and YYEEEE. Trimming took off 3 bases at V and 5 bases at J, with 17 bases between the two ends. This CDR3 is 15 amino acids long. The CDR3 DNA reads TGTGCCAGCAGCTATCTAACAGCAGGGAAGACTGAAGCTTTCTTT. Translated, it gives CASSYLTAGKTEAFF.

The chain uses TRBV29-1 and TRBJ2-1; TRBD1 matches at 7 bases. Germline trimming cut 4 bases from V and 0 bases from J; bases unmatched to any gene: 6. Germline lookup yields CDR1 SQVTM and CDR2 ANQGSEA. This CDR3 comprises 15 residues. CDR3 region: CSVGAGGFSYNEQFF. CDR3 in DNA: TGCAGCGTTGGCGCAGGGGGTTTCTCCTACAATGAGCAGTTCTTC.

The sample holds a few counts of this clone. The J gene is TRBJ1-2, the V gene TRBV5-8; D is unresolved. V lost 3 bases and J 5 bases, leaving 11 bases between the germline ends. The CDR3 consists of 13 residues. Germline-derived CDR1 and CDR2 are SGHTS and YDEGEE. The CDR3 sequence is CASSYRGNYGYTF. For the CDR3, the DNA is TGTGCCAGCAGCTATCGGGGAAATTATGGCTACACCTTC.

The V gene is TRBV2, the J gene TRBJ2-3; TRBD2 is a possible D gene (7 bases). CDR1 is SNHLY, CDR2 FYNNEI, per germline. Trimming took off 11 bases at V and 8 bases at J, with 20 bases between the two ends. The CDR3 loop spans 13 amino acids. The CDR3 loop is CASFSGGTRTQYF. DNA of the CDR3: TGTGCCTCATTCTCGGGGGGCACCCGTACGCAGTATTTT.

V gene TRBV7-3 combines with J gene TRBJ2-3; D not certain. Germline V gene sequence: CDR1 SGHTA, CDR2 FQGTGA. CDR3 length equals 15 residues. V was clipped by 0 bases and J by 6 bases, with 13 bases between them. Here the CDR3 DNA reads TGTGCCAGCAGCTTAACTCTCCGGCCCTTGGATACGCAGTATTTT. This translates into CASSLTLRPLDTQYF.

This clone was found once. V is TRBV29-1 and J is TRBJ1-2; 12 nucleotides line up with TRBD1. The CDR3 loop spans 14 amino acids. V lost 3 bases and J lost 4; bases outside the gene matches: 3. Germline CDR1 is SQVTM and CDR2 is ANQGSEA. CDR3 amino acids: CSVEGQGAFYGYTF. The CDR3 DNA reads as TGCAGCGTTGAGGGACAGGGGGCATTCTATGGCTACACCTTC. Variable domain in full (rest from reference TRBV29-1 and TRBJ1-2): SAVISQKPSRDICQRGTSLTIQCQVDSQVTMMFWYRQQPGQSLTLIATANQGSEATYESGFVIDKFPISRPNLTFSTLTVSNMSPEDSSIYLCSVEGQGAFYGYTFGSGTRLTVV.

This clone has more than one count but fewer than ten. The V call is TRBV5-1, the J call TRBJ2-7, with 8 bases lining up with TRBD2. There are 16 residues in the CDR3. CDR1 SGHRS and CDR2 YFSETQ come from the germline V gene. Trimming took 4 bases from V and 1 from J; bases not matched to a gene: 10. The CDR3 nucleotides read TGCGCCAGCAGCCCTACGGTGGCGGGAGGATCCTACGAGCAGTACTTC. This gives the protein CASSPTVAGGSYEQYF.

This clone was seen a few times. The rearrangement links TRBV9 to TRBJ2-7; D uncertain. Trimming removed 3 bases from V and 1 base from J, with 8 bases in between. CDR1 is SGDLS, CDR2 YYNGEE, per germline. This CDR3 region has 13 residues. The CDR3 region has the DNA TGTGCCAGCAGCGCGGCGAGTTCCTACGAGCAGTACTTC. The encoded protein is CASSAASSYEQYF.